Reported below is one T cell receptor beta chain. The data were obtained in a study of T-cell reconstitution after alpha-beta-depleted transplantation in children. Trimming pared 4 bases from V and 2 bases from J, leaving 21 bases between. The CDR3 is 19 residues long. In germline, CDR1 is MGHRA, CDR2 YSYEKL. The authors prepared the TCRbeta library with unique molecular identifiers. TCRdb fed the PCR reads into MiXCR, producing one record per CDR3 protein. The sample lists 450,000 to 550,000 distinct CDR3 sequences; roughly an eighth were seen once. This TCR derives from a female patient between 2 and 15 years old who had a stem cell transplant for aplastic anemia, so the T cells may come from the graft donor. The sequenced sample was PBMCs, mostly from graft donor cells, obtained 180 days after TCRalphabeta/CD19-depleted stem cell transplant. The chain is built from TRBV4-1 and TRBJ2-6; D tentatively reads TRBD1 or TRBD2 (7 bases each). The CDR3 is CASSPPDGRGGTGANVLTF. For the CDR3, the DNA is TGCGCCAGCAGCCCCCCGGACGGCAGGGGGGGAACTGGGGCCAACGTCCTGACTTTC.